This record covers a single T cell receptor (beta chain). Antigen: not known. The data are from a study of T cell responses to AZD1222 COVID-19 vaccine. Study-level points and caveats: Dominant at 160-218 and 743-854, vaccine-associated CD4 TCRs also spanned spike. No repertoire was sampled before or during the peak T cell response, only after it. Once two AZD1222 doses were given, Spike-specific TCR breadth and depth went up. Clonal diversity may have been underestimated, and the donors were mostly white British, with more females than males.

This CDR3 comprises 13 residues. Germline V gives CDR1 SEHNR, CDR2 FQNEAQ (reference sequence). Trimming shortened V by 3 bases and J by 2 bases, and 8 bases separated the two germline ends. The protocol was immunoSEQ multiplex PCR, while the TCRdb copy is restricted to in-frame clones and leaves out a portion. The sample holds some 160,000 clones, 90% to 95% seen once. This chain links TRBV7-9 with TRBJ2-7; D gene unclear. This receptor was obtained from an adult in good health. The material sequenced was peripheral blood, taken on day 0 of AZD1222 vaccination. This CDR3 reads CASSLKVTYEQYF. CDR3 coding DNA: TGTGCCAGCAGCTTGAAGGTGACCTACGAGCAGTACTTC. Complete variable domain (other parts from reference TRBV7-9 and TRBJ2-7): DTGVSQNPRHKITKRGQNVTFRCDPISEHNRLYWYRQTLGQGPEFLTYFQNEAQLEKSRLLSDRFSAERPKGSFSTLEIQRTEQGDSAMYLCASSLKVTYEQYFGPGTRLTVT.